The TCR beta chain described here comes from a study of blood T cell repertoires in COVID-19. Whole-study context: Whether acute or convalescent, the COVID-19 samples came from the United States, Italy and Spain.

The CDR3 totals 16 residues. Germline CDR1 LGHDT, CDR2 YNNKEL (reference sequence). V was pared by 4 bases and J by 7 bases, with 9 bases of the junction left unmatched. Data came from immunoSEQ multiplex PCR; TCRdb stores just in-frame clones and leaves some out. The table includes 250,000 to 400,000 clones, roughly 90% detected once. This receptor was obtained from a woman aged 30 to 39 with COVID-19, enrolled during active disease. J is TRBJ1-4 and V is TRBV3-1 (or the pseudogene TRBV3-2), with 10 bases lining up with TRBD1. Sequenced: peripheral blood. CDR3 amino acids: CASSPYSDRGREKLFF. The CDR3 DNA reads TGTGCCAGCAGCCCTTACTCCGACAGGGGGCGTGAAAAACTGTTTTTT.